Listed below are T cell receptor beta chains from one sample, sequenced in a study of blood T cell repertoires in COVID-19. Measured with immunoSEQ multiplex PCR; TCRdb has only the in-frame clones, and not every one. Among a few hundred thousand clones, 70% to 85% were seen once, and the ten largest hold about 8.1%. The sequencing sample was made of peripheral blood. Receptor source: a man at least 80 years old with acute or convalescent COVID-19. CDR3s include the opening cysteine and the closing phenylalanine or tryptophan. The D gene is left open where the match is weak. For some rows the clone size is stated as once, few or many, or as a class when expanded; others skip it.

clone_size d_call cdr3_length j_call v_call cdr3_aa cdr3_nt
. TRBD2 13 TRBJ2-7 TRBV7-8 CASSLGTSGEQYF TGTGCCAGCAGCTTAGGTACTAGCGGCGAGCAGTACTTC
. . 15 TRBJ1-2 TRBV3-1/TRBV3-2 CASSQRRRGRYGYTF TGTGCCAGCAGCCAGCGGAGGAGGGGAAGGTATGGCTACACCTTC
. . 15 TRBJ2-1 TRBV5-4 CASSLGGGGYNEQFF TGTGCCAGCAGTCTTGGGGGAGGAGGGTACAATGAGCAGTTCTTC
. . 13 TRBJ2-5 TRBV12-5 CASGRRDGETQYF TGTGCTAGTGGTCGGCGGGATGGGGAGACCCAGTACTTC
. TRBD2 19 TRBJ2-1 TRBV5-1 CASSWGLTSGKGANNEQFF TGCGCCAGCAGCTGGGGGCTAACTAGCGGGAAGGGCGCGAACAATGAGCAGTTCTTC
. TRBD2 16 TRBJ2-1 TRBV4-2 CASSQDRGLAGNEQFF TGTGCCAGCAGCCAAGATAGGGGACTAGCAGGCAATGAGCAGTTCTTC
few . 18 TRBJ2-7 TRBV5-1 CASSLTAPRGGRTYEQYF TGCGCCAGCAGCCTAACAGCCCCGAGGGGGGGCAGGACCTACGAGCAGTACTTC
. . 13 TRBJ1-2 TRBV29-1 CSGGRQDNYGYTF TGCAGCGGGGGGAGACAGGACAACTATGGCTACACCTTC
. TRBD2 14 TRBJ2-1 TRBV6-5 CASSKRETYNEQFF TGTGCCAGCAGTAAGCGGGAGACCTACAATGAGCAGTTCTTC
. . 14 TRBJ1-6 TRBV6-5 CASSYGDSSSPLHF TGTGCCAGCAGTTACGGCGACTCCAGTTCACCCCTCCACTTT
. . 16 TRBJ2-2 TRBV5-1 CASRDTDSFYTGELFF TGCGCCAGCCGTGATACTGACAGCTTCTACACCGGGGAGCTGTTTTTT
. TRBD1 15 TRBJ1-5 TRBV19 CASSLDRGNNQPQHF TGTGCCAGTAGTCTGGACAGGGGAAACAATCAGCCCCAGCATTTT
. . 15 TRBJ2-3 TRBV14 CASSPRKNATDTQYF TGTGCCAGCAGCCCCAGGAAGAATGCCACAGATACGCAGTATTTT
many . 13 TRBJ2-7 TRBV6-5 CASSRDWTGEQYF TGTGCCAGCAGCCGGGACTGGACGGGCGAGCAGTACTTC
. . 14 TRBJ2-5 TRBV7-2 CASSLAGGGETQYF TGTGCCAGCAGCTTAGCGGGAGGAGGTGAGACCCAGTACTTC
. TRBD2 17 TRBJ2-7 TRBV11-2 CASSSNREALSSYEQYF TGTGCCAGCAGCTCCAATCGGGAGGCCCTAAGCTCCTACGAGCAGTACTTC
. TRBD1 14 TRBJ1-2 TRBV29-1 CSVEDHDRVGGYTF TGCAGCGTTGAAGATCACGACAGGGTAGGTGGCTACACCTTC
once . 16 TRBJ1-6 TRBV7-2 CASSLVGSSYNSPLHF TGTGCCAGCAGCTTAGTTGGGAGCTCCTATAATTCACCCCTCCACTTT
. . 14 TRBJ2-7 TRBV5-1 CASSPGQFENEQYF TGCGCCAGCAGCCCCGGACAGTTTGAAAACGAGCAGTACTTC
. TRBD2 16 TRBJ2-3 TRBV18 CASSPSGGPSTDTQYF TGTGCCAGCTCACCCAGCGGGGGGCCAAGCACAGATACGCAGTATTTT
. . 14 TRBJ2-7 TRBV7-2 CASSPRLEGYEQYF TGTGCCAGCAGCCCTCGACTGGAAGGATACGAGCAGTACTTC
. TRBD1 17 TRBJ2-2 TRBV11-2 CASSGRTGDPNTGELFF TGTGCCAGCAGCGGCAGGACAGGGGACCCCAACACCGGGGAGCTGTTTTTT
. . 15 TRBJ1-3 TRBV2 CASSERGGPGNTIYF TGTGCCAGCAGTGAAAGGGGGGGCCCTGGAAACACCATATATTTT
. TRBD2 16 TRBJ2-1 TRBV6-6 CASSTSGRAINNEQFF TGTGCCAGCAGTACTAGCGGGAGGGCCATTAACAATGAGCAGTTCTTC
. . 15 TRBJ1-3 TRBV6-5 CASSYDGRTGNTIYF TGTGCCAGCAGTTACGACGGGAGGACTGGAAACACCATATATTTT
. TRBD2 15 TRBJ2-7 TRBV6-5 CASSYSAGGTYEQYF TGTGCCAGCAGTTACTCAGCGGGAGGGACCTACGAGCAGTACTTC
few . 14 TRBJ1-2 TRBV7-8 CASSTRDTSYGYTF TGTGCCAGCAGCACTCGGGACACAAGCTATGGCTACACCTTC
. TRBD1 15 TRBJ1-5 TRBV6-5 CASRGQGGENQPQHF TGTGCCAGCAGGGGACAGGGGGGAGAAAATCAGCCCCAGCATTTT
. TRBD2 15 TRBJ2-2 TRBV28 CASTREGLNTGELFF TGTGCCAGCACTCGGGAGGGCCTGAACACCGGGGAGCTGTTTTTT
. . 17 TRBJ2-4 TRBV18 CASSPLGQGITKNIQYF TGTGCCAGCTCACCACTCGGTCAGGGTATTACCAAAAACATTCAGTACTTC
. TRBD1 12 TRBJ1-2 TRBV2 CASSEGRTGGLF TGTGCCAGCAGTGAAGGGAGAACAGGGGGCCTTTTC
. TRBD1 15 TRBJ1-4 TRBV27 CASSDVQGAREKLFF TGTGCCAGCAGTGATGTACAGGGGGCGAGAGAAAAACTGTTTTTT